The subject of this entry is one T cell receptor (beta chain). The data belong to a study of shared clonotypes between healthy human individuals. Germline V CDR1 and CDR2: LNHDA, SQIVND (reference sequence). V dropped 3 bases and J dropped 7 bases, with 13 bases sitting between them. CDR3 length: 14 amino acids. Assay used: immunoSEQ multiplex PCR; TCRdb lists only in-frame clones, some missing. This sample has 550,000 to 700,000 clones; around 73% occur once, and the top ten carry roughly 2%. Specimen: memory CD4+ T cells sorted from blood. Documented subset: CD45RA-negative fraction. V and J are TRBV19 and TRBJ1-5; D is ambiguous. The TCR sequence derives from a woman in her twenties or thirties in good health. CDR3 DNA sequence: TGTGCCAGTAGTATTCTAGGTTTCGGGCAGCCCCAGCATTTT. Residues: CASSILGFGQPQHF.